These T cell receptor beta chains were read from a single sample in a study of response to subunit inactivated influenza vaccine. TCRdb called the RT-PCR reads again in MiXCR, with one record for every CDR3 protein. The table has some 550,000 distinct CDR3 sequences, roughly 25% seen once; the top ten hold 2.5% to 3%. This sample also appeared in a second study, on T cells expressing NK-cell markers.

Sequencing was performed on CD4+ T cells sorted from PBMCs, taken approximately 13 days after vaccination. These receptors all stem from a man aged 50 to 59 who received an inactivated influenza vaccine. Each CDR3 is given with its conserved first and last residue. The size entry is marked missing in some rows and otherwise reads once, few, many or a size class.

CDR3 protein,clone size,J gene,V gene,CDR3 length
CASSRYSGNTIYF,NA,TRBJ1-3,TRBV14,13
CASSNNRQGTEQYF,NA,TRBJ2-7,TRBV6-5,14
CSAREWTSGRNNEQFF,NA,TRBJ2-1,TRBV20-1,16
CASGKGLARGTQYF,NA,TRBJ2-5,TRBV12-3/TRBV12-4,14
CASSFQGDTQYF,NA,TRBJ2-3,TRBV12-3/TRBV12-4,12
CASSYDSRSPTEAFF,few,TRBJ1-1,TRBV6-5,15
CASSLRDTPTRYF,NA,TRBJ2-4,TRBV3-1,13
CASITGGGSGNTIYF,many,TRBJ1-3,TRBV28,15
CSASTSGGYHEQFF,few,TRBJ2-1,TRBV20-1,14
CASSQPRTSGIQETQYF,few,TRBJ2-5,TRBV3-1,17
CSARDRGTGANVLTF,NA,TRBJ2-6,TRBV20-1,15
CATSREGSGQYF,few,TRBJ2-7,TRBV15,12
CASSGGQGRNYEQYF,NA,TRBJ2-7,TRBV5-1,15
CASRTGTMTDTQYF,many,TRBJ2-3,TRBV5-1,14
CASSFSGGSPRETQYF,few,TRBJ2-5,TRBV7-2,16
CASNGGLSYEQYF,NA,TRBJ2-7,TRBV28,13
CASRLRQETQYF,few,TRBJ2-5,TRBV5-1,12
CASSPGELFF,few,TRBJ2-2,TRBV5-1,10
CSVEWGVGGTDTQYF,few,TRBJ2-3,TRBV29-1,15
CASINEGHRSYNEQFF,few,TRBJ2-1,TRBV6-2/TRBV6-3,16
CSASEPREGLHQPQHF,few,TRBJ1-5,TRBV20-1,16
CSGGTPLLYEQYF,many,TRBJ2-7,TRBV20-1,13
CASSSSGRADNEQFF,NA,TRBJ2-1,TRBV6-2/TRBV6-3,15
CASSTPTGGNSPLHF,few,TRBJ1-6,TRBV28,15
CASSPSGTFLFGYTF,NA,TRBJ1-2,TRBV7-2,15
CASSLDPVSDTQYF,NA,TRBJ2-3,TRBV7-9,14
CASSQDGQGNDNQPQHF,NA,TRBJ1-5,TRBV4-2,17
CSAEGDWVNEKLFF,many,TRBJ1-4,TRBV20-1,14